The 9 T cell receptor beta chains below come from one sample, sequenced in a study of breast tumors, draining lymph nodes, adjacent tissues. MiXCR, run by TCRdb on the multiplex PCR reads, gives a single entry per CDR3 protein. The table has around 66,000 distinct CDR3 sequences, 40% to 55% seen once. Sequences were obtained from breast tumor tissue. The source is a female donor with breast cancer. Some clones in this sample may be carry-over from other donors' samples.

This clonotype has ten or more counts. This chain connects TRBV6-1 to TRBJ2-7, with a weak D call TRBD2 (7 bases). The V gene lost 1 base and the J gene lost 6 bases, with 16 bases spanning the gap. The CDR3 totals 15 residues. The germline V gene has CDR1 MNHNS and CDR2 SASEGT. CDR3 region: CASSEEGGGSGEQYF. The DNA for the CDR3 is TGTGCCAGCAGTGAAGAAGGGGGGGGCTCAGGCGAGCAGTACTTC.

This clonotype was recorded only once. This may be a read error, as it is one base from a much larger clone. The gene calls are TRBV7-8 and TRBJ1-2; 10 nucleotides match TRBD1. In germline, CDR1 is SGHVS, CDR2 FQNEAQ. The length of the CDR3 is 15 residues. The CDR3 DNA sequence: TGTGCCAGCAGTTTGACAGGGGGCGGTCTTGATGGCTACCCCTTC. It yields the protein CASSLTGGGLDGYPF. The variable domain in full, with the rest retrieved from reference TRBV7-8 and TRBJ1-2, is GAGVSQSPRYKVAKRGQDVALRCDPISGHVSLFWYQQALGQGPEFLTYFQNEAQLDKSGLPSDRFFAERPEGSVSTLKIQRTQQEDSAVYLCASSLTGGGLDGYPFGSGTRLTVV.

A note on this clonotype: Just one base apart from a much larger clone, this may be a read error. The V call is TRBV6-1, the J call TRBJ1-1; D gene unclear. Germline V CDR1 and CDR2: MNHNS, SASEGT. The CDR3 has 14 amino acids. CDR3 nucleotide sequence: TGTCCCAGCAGTGCGGGCAGTGTGAACACTGAAGCTTTCTTT. Encoded protein: CPSSAGSVNTEAFF.

In regard to this clonotype: The junction departs from the called germline gene at one end, perhaps through a read error. The gene calls are TRBV24-1 and TRBJ2-1; TRBD1 agrees at 10 bases. This CDR3 is built from 14 residues. Germline assignment: CDR1 KGHDR and CDR2 SFDVKD. The CDR3 sequence is CATGESGQGIERFF. DNA of the CDR3: TGTGCCACCGGTGAATCGGGACAGGGGATTGAGCGGTTCTTC.

The chain joins TRBV20-1 to TRBJ2-7, with D perhaps being TRBD1 or TRBD2 (6 bases each). Trimming shortened V by 0 bases and J by 2 bases, and 14 bases separated the two germline ends. CDR1 and CDR2 (germline): DFQATT, SNEGSKA (reference sequence). The CDR3 covers 15 residues. The CDR3 nucleotides are TGCAGTGCTAGAGACGGGGGCAGCCGCACCTACGAGCAGTACTTC. Translated: CSARDGGSRTYEQYF.

This clonotype was counted many times. V gene TRBV5-6 combines with J gene TRBJ2-2; D assignment may be TRBD1 or TRBD2 (6 bases each). Between the trimmed V and J ends, which lost 0 bases and 8 bases, there was a span of 11 bases. The length of the CDR3 is 14 residues. CDR1 and CDR2 (germline): SGHDT, YYEEEE. The DNA of the CDR3 is TGTGCCAGCAGCTTGGGGGGGGCGCAAGGGGAGCTGTTTTTT. Amino acids: CASSLGGAQGELFF.

The rearrangement links TRBV29-1 to TRBJ1-4; 8 bases agree with TRBD1. The germline V gene encodes CDR1 SQVTM and CDR2 ANQGSEA. There are 13 residues in the CDR3. The trim removed 4 bases at V and 9 bases at J, leaving 7 bases unmatched. CDR3 residues: CSVGGQGTKKLFF. Written as DNA, the CDR3 is TGCAGCGTTGGAGGACAGGGTACAAAAAAACTGTTTTTT.

This clonotype appeared many times. With a much larger clone just one base away, this may be a read error. The chain has TRBV4-1 and TRBJ2-1, with 9 positions matching TRBD2. The CDR3 is 14 residues long. V dropped 7 bases and J dropped 4; count of bases not matched to a gene: 5. The germline V gene has CDR1 MGHRA and CDR2 YSYEKL. CDR3 in DNA: TGCGCCAGCATCGCGGGAGGGGGGTACAATGAGCAGTTCTTC. Protein: CASIAGGGYNEQFF.

In this sample, this clonotype turned up many times. The chain is built from TRBV30 and TRBJ2-5; D ambiguous. V lost 2 bases and J lost 2, with 3 bases in between. The CDR3 has 11 amino acids. Looked up from germline, CDR1 is GTSNPN and CDR2 is SVGIG (reference sequence). The CDR3 loop reads CAWSIQETQYF. Written as DNA, the CDR3 is TGTGCCTGGAGTATTCAAGAGACCCAGTACTTC.